This passage covers 30 T cell receptor beta chains from one sample sequenced in a study of blood T cell repertoires in COVID-19. The repertoire was sequenced with immunoSEQ multiplex PCR; TCRdb's copy has only in-frame clones and lacks some. The sample comprises about 210,000 clones, approximately 80% of which are singletons, and under 12% rests with the top ten. Material: peripheral blood. These receptors all stem from a woman aged 80 or over with COVID-19, enrolled during active disease.

The rearrangement joins TRBV3-1 (or the pseudogene TRBV3-2) to TRBJ1-2, with a tentative D call TRBD1 (5 bases). Trimming stripped 4 bases from V and 3 bases from J, with 15 bases between. The germline V gene encodes CDR1 LGHDT and CDR2 YNNKEL (reference sequence). This CDR3 is built from 15 residues. The CDR3: CASSLDTSGDYGYTF. As DNA, the CDR3 is TGTGCCAGCAGCCTCGACACTTCGGGGGACTATGGCTACACCTTC.

This chain connects TRBV20-1 to TRBJ1-2, with D unclear. The CDR3 contains 10 residues. CDR1 and CDR2 from the germline V gene are DFQATT and SNEGSKA (reference sequence). The ends were cut back, 6 bases at V and 4 bases at J, with 6 bases in the middle. The CDR3 protein is CSAPSYGYTF. For the CDR3, the DNA is TGCAGTGCCCCGAGCTATGGCTACACCTTC.

This clone was seen a handful of times. J is TRBJ2-1 and V is TRBV3-1 (or the pseudogene TRBV3-2), with 10 bases fitting TRBD2. Germline trimming cut 0 bases from V and 4 bases from J; bases unmatched to any gene: 0. The CDR3 totals 15 residues. Germline V gives CDR1 LGHDT, CDR2 YNNKEL (reference sequence). The CDR3 region has the DNA TGTGCCAGCAGCCAAGAACTAGCGGGGTACAATGAGCAGTTCTTC. Its translation: CASSQELAGYNEQFF.

The chain is built from TRBV9 and TRBJ2-5; D might be TRBD2 (7 bases). CDR1 and CDR2 (germline): SGDLS, YYNGEE. V was pared by 3 bases and J by 2 bases, with 14 bases between. The CDR3 runs 15 residues. The CDR3 here is CASSEGGGEQETQYF. The CDR3 region has the DNA TGTGCCAGCAGCGAAGGGGGGGGCGAACAAGAGACCCAGTACTTC.

The chain employs TRBV29-1 and TRBJ2-5, with D uncertain. Trimming left V 0 bases short and J 4 bases short, with 6 bases between. This CDR3 region has 12 residues. Germline lookup yields CDR1 SQVTM and CDR2 ANQGSEA. Here the CDR3 DNA reads TGCAGCGTTGAAGAGCTGGCAGAGACCCAGTACTTC. It encodes CSVEELAETQYF.

This clone was recorded once. V gene TRBV6-5 combines with J gene TRBJ2-3; TRBD2 matches at 9 bases. The length of the CDR3 is 15 residues. V was pared by 6 bases and J by 9 bases, with 13 bases of the junction left unmatched. Germline loops: CDR1 MNHEY, CDR2 SVGAGI. CDR3 bases: TGTGCCAGCAGATCCGACAGCACGGCGGGGGGGACGCAGTATTTT. Translated, it gives CASRSDSTAGGTQYF.

The chain uses TRBV7-9 and TRBJ1-2; a weak D match, TRBD1 (6 bases). Trimming cost V 1 base and J 2 bases, with 11 bases left between them. CDR1 is SEHNR and CDR2 is FQNEAQ in the germline V gene (reference sequence). The CDR3 covers 15 residues. As DNA, the CDR3 is TGTGCCAGCAGCTTAGGAACCGGGACAAACTATGGCTACACCTTC. Protein product: CASSLGTGTNYGYTF. The whole variable domain, remainder taken from reference TRBV7-9 and TRBJ1-2, is DTGVSQNPRHKITKRGQNVTFRCDPISEHNRLYWYRQTLGQGPEFLTYFQNEAQLEKSRLLSDRFSAERPKGSFSTLEIQRTEQGDSAMYLCASSLGTGTNYGYTFGSGTRLTVV.

In this sample, this clone turned up once. The chain links TRBV6-5 to TRBJ2-7; 12 bases match TRBD1. CDR3 size: 14 residues. The trim removed 6 bases at V and 7 bases at J, leaving 7 bases unmatched. Germline V gene sequence: CDR1 MNHEY, CDR2 SVGAGI. CDR3 residues: CASRPWDRGLEQYV. The CDR3 DNA sequence: TGTGCCAGCAGACCCTGGGACAGGGGGCTAGAGCAGTACGTC.

The rearrangement uses TRBV3-1 (or the pseudogene TRBV3-2) and TRBJ1-2, with TRBD1 as a possible D gene (5 bases). Deletions cut 0 bases from V and 8 bases from J, with 10 bases between. This CDR3 region has 13 residues. Germline V CDR1 and CDR2: LGHDT, YNNKEL (reference sequence). The DNA for the CDR3 is TGTGCCAGCAGCCAAGATCTGGGGCGGGGCTACACCTTC. Amino acid sequence: CASSQDLGRGYTF.

The J gene is TRBJ1-1, the V gene TRBV10-2, with D possibly TRBD1 on 6 matching bases. This CDR3 is built from 14 residues. Trimming pared 2 bases from V and 1 base from J, leaving 8 bases between. Germline lookup yields CDR1 WSHSY and CDR2 SAAADI. Here the CDR3 reads CASSEGQSNTEAFF. As DNA, the CDR3 is TGCGCCAGCAGTGAGGGACAGTCGAACACTGAAGCTTTCTTT.

This rearrangement joins TRBV19 to TRBJ2-7; unclear D gene. The CDR3 runs 14 residues. The germline CDR1 and CDR2 sequences are LNHDA and SQIVND (reference sequence). V shed 1 base and J shed 3 bases, with 10 bases lying between them. CDR3 amino acids: CASSIGTRYYEQYF. CDR3 sequence (DNA): TGTGCCAGTAGTATAGGAACCAGGTACTACGAGCAGTACTTC.

The chain is built from TRBV5-3 and TRBJ1-2, with 8 bases fitting TRBD1. TRBV5-3 carries the ORF label, with uncertain function. J lost 7 bases, V lost 4 bases, and 6 bases had no gene match. The CDR3 has 13 amino acids. The CDR3 bases are TGTGCCAGAAGCCAGACAGGGGTCGGTGGCTACACCTTC. It is translated as CARSQTGVGGYTF.

This clone occurred a few times. This chain joins TRBV5-1 and TRBJ2-2; maybe TRBD1 (6 bases). The CDR3 spans 15 residues. V lost 2 bases to trimming and J lost 3 bases, with 11 bases between them. CDR1 and CDR2 from the germline V gene are SGHRS and YFSETQ. CDR3 nucleotide sequence: TGCGCCAGCAGCTTCACAGGGACGGACACCGGGGAGCTGTTTTTT. It specifies CASSFTGTDTGELFF.

This chain uses TRBV19 with TRBJ1-1; D is uncertain. Trimming took off 6 bases at V and 10 bases at J, with 21 bases between the two ends. Per germline, CDR1 LNHDA and CDR2 SQIVND (reference sequence). The CDR3 extends over 14 amino acids. This CDR3 reads CASRKLSSGVAAFF. Here the CDR3 DNA reads TGTGCCAGTAGAAAATTGTCATCGGGAGTGGCAGCTTTCTTT.

In this sample, this clone turned up a few times. V gene TRBV10-3 combines with J gene TRBJ1-5; possible D gene TRBD1, 5 bases. V was pared by 0 bases and J by 2 bases, with 5 bases between. CDR3 length equals 14 residues. CDR1 ENHRY and CDR2 SYGVKD come from the germline V gene. CDR3 sequence (DNA): TGTGCCATCAGTGAGTCAGGGGGCAATCAGCCCCAGCATTTT. Protein: CAISESGGNQPQHF.

The J gene is TRBJ2-5, the V gene TRBV6-6, with D perhaps matching TRBD2 (6 bases). The germline V gene encodes CDR1 MNHNY and CDR2 SVGAGI (reference sequence). V was trimmed by 2 bases and J by 5 bases, leaving 18 bases between them. The CDR3 contains 16 residues. CDR3 region: CASSYGRDWVGETQYF. The CDR3 bases are TGTGCCAGCAGTTACGGCCGGGACTGGGTAGGGGAGACCCAGTACTTC.

This chain joins TRBV7-2 and TRBJ2-1; 9 bases align to TRBD2. The CDR3 consists of 16 residues. The junction had 17 bases not matched to a gene; V was cut back by 5 bases and J by 12 bases. Germline assignment: CDR1 SGHTA and CDR2 FQGNSA. This CDR3 is CASSENLAGLYSWQFF. The CDR3 nucleotides read TGTGCCAGCAGCGAAAACCTAGCGGGGCTTTACAGTTGGCAGTTCTTC.

A single count supports this clone. The chain links TRBV18 to TRBJ1-2, with D tentatively TRBD1 (6 bases). Trimming left V 6 bases short and J 4 bases short, with 15 bases between. This CDR3 spans 14 amino acids. Germline CDR1 reads KGHSH; CDR2 reads LQKENI. CDR3 residues: CASSQDSGSYGYTF. CDR3 bases: TGTGCCAGCTCGCAGGACAGCGGATCCTATGGCTACACCTTC.

V usage is TRBV27 and J usage is TRBJ2-2; 8 nucleotides line up with TRBD2. The length of the CDR3 is 15 residues. Trimming cost V 7 bases and J 4 bases; bases outside gene matches: 8. Germline assignment: CDR1 MNHEY and CDR2 SMNVEV (reference sequence). The CDR3 sequence is CASTSGGATTGELFF. CDR3 sequence (DNA): TGTGCCAGCACATCGGGAGGGGCGACCACCGGGGAGCTGTTTTTT.

The gene calls are TRBV2 and TRBJ2-5, with 7 bases identical to TRBD2. CDR1 and CDR2 (germline): SNHLY, FYNNEI. The CDR3 loop spans 15 amino acids. V was clipped by 4 bases and J by 1 base; unmatched bases: 6. The CDR3 DNA follows: TGTGCCAGCAGTGTAAGGCGGGGGATCCAAGAGACCCAGTACTTC. Amino acids: CASSVRRGIQETQYF.

V and J are TRBV12-3 or TRBV12-4 and TRBJ2-3; a possible D gene is TRBD1 (5 bases). V was shortened by 4 bases and J by 4 bases, with 9 bases between the two germline ends. This CDR3 is built from 13 residues. Here the CDR3 DNA reads TGTGCCAGCAGTTCAGGGTTCCCAGATACGCAGTATTTT. Its protein is CASSSGFPDTQYF.

The CDR3 spells CASSSSGGASTDTQYF. The CDR3 nucleotides are TGTGCCAGCAGTTCTAGCGGGGGGGCCAGTACAGATACGCAGTATTTT. This sequence joins TRBV28 and TRBJ2-3, with 12 positions matching TRBD2. V trimming: 4 bases; J trimming: 3 bases; junction bases outside the gene matches: 5. The germline CDR1 and CDR2 sequences are MDHEN and SYDVKM. CDR3 length: 16 residues.

The chain is built from TRBV2 and TRBJ1-2; 8 positions match TRBD1. The CDR3 totals 12 residues. J lost 7 bases, V lost 5 bases, and 3 bases had no gene match. Germline values: CDR1 SNHLY, CDR2 FYNNEI. The CDR3 spells CASSPDRGGYTF. The CDR3, as DNA: TGTGCCAGCAGTCCAGACAGGGGTGGCTACACCTTC.

This clone was observed a handful of times. The chain uses TRBV3-1 (or the pseudogene TRBV3-2) and TRBJ1-1; TRBD1 might be the D (5 bases). There are 13 residues in the CDR3. Germline V CDR1 and CDR2: LGHDT, YNNKEL (reference sequence). The germline V and J ends were trimmed by 4 bases and 2 bases, with 8 bases remaining between them. The CDR3 DNA reads TGTGCCAGCAGCCTCGGGGGAAACACTGAAGCTTTCTTT. Protein sequence: CASSLGGNTEAFF.

The sample holds a few counts of this clone. The genes are TRBV5-1 and TRBJ1-2, with 7 bases matching TRBD1. Germline trimming cut 5 bases from V and 0 bases from J; bases unmatched to any gene: 13. The CDR3 contains 17 residues. Germline loops: CDR1 SGHRS, CDR2 YFSETQ. CDR3 sequence (DNA): TGCGCCAGCAGAATTCTTACAGGGGAGAGGGCTAACTATGGCTACACCTTC. Translated, it gives CASRILTGERANYGYTF.

This chain uses TRBV6-1 with TRBJ1-3; D is unresolved. Germline V lookup: CDR1 MNHNS, CDR2 SASEGT. Trimming removed 0 bases from V and 4 bases from J, with 7 bases in between. CDR3 length: 14 residues. The CDR3 loop reads CASSEATPGNTIYF. In DNA form, the CDR3 reads TGTGCCAGCAGTGAAGCTACACCAGGAAACACCATATATTTT.

This clone was counted a few times. The chain carries TRBV18 and TRBJ2-7; D may be TRBD2 (6 bases). This CDR3 has 13 residues. Germline assignment: CDR1 KGHSH and CDR2 LQKENI. With 5 bases removed from V and 3 bases from J, the gap between germline ends came to 11 bases. Here the CDR3 reads CASSDREYYEQYF. In DNA form, the CDR3 reads TGTGCCAGCTCAGACCGGGAGTACTACGAGCAGTACTTC.

The V and J genes are TRBV7-3 and TRBJ1-1; D gene unclear. The V gene lost 1 base and the J gene lost 1 base, with 7 bases spanning the gap. This CDR3 contains 14 residues. Germline V CDR1 and CDR2: SGHTA, FQGTGA. The CDR3 sequence is CASSLNSGNTEAFF. The CDR3, as DNA: TGTGCCAGCAGCTTAAACAGCGGGAACACTGAAGCTTTCTTT.

This clone came up once. The V gene is TRBV10-3, the J gene TRBJ2-2; TRBD2 matches at 11 bases. V was pared by 10 bases and J by 2 bases, with 12 bases of the junction left unmatched. This CDR3 has 17 residues. Looked up from germline, CDR1 is ENHRY and CDR2 is SYGVKD. DNA of the CDR3: TGTGCCACGCGGAGCACTAGCGGGGGCGAAAACACCGGGGAGCTGTTTTTT. Translated, it gives CATRSTSGGENTGELFF.

This clone came up a few times. The chain recombines TRBV18 with TRBJ1-2; TRBD1 aligns across 11 bases. The V gene end was trimmed by 4 bases and the J gene end by 4 bases; junction bases not matched to a gene: 11. CDR3 length equals 17 residues. CDR1 and CDR2 (germline): KGHSH, LQKENI. The CDR3 sequence: CASSHTTPDRGLYGYTF. The CDR3 DNA is TGTGCCAGCTCACATACGACTCCGGACAGGGGGCTCTATGGCTACACCTTC.